The rows below give T cell receptor beta chains drawn from one sample of a study of T cell responses to AZD1222 COVID-19 vaccine. The protocol was immunoSEQ multiplex PCR, while the TCRdb copy is restricted to in-frame clones and leaves out a portion. The data hold about 130,000 clones, with 89% observed a single time. The sample in question was peripheral blood, obtained 28 days after the second AZD1222 dose. The receptors here all came from an adult who received the AZD1222 COVID-19 vaccine. The CDR3 runs from the conserved cysteine through the conserved F or W. A D gene is named only where the DNA matches it firmly. Only some rows state a clone size, as once, few, many or a class for expanded clones.

>.|TRBJ1-2|.|TRBV7-9
CASSQLIGGGYTF
TGTGCCAGCAGCCAACTGATAGGGGGTGGCTACACCTTC
>.|TRBJ2-1|.|TRBV18
CASSPREVSYNEQFF
TGTGCCAGCTCACCACGGGAGGTCTCCTACAATGAGCAGTTCTTC
>.|TRBJ1-2|.|TRBV4-2
CASSQEKMGAGGYTF
TGTGCCAGCAGCCAAGAGAAAATGGGGGCGGGTGGCTACACCTTC
>.|TRBJ2-1|.|TRBV19
CASRRIYGQYNEQFF
TGTGCCAGTCGAAGAATCTATGGACAATACAATGAGCAGTTCTTC
>TRBD1|TRBJ1-5|.|TRBV10-3
CAISGTAVNQPQHF
TGTGCCATCAGCGGGACAGCAGTCAATCAGCCCCAGCATTTT
>.|TRBJ2-5|.|TRBV24-1
CATGPKGSPETQYF
TGTGCCACCGGACCCAAAGGTTCTCCAGAGACCCAGTACTTC
>.|TRBJ2-5|few|TRBV7-2
CASSLMGVGGETQYF
TGTGCCAGCAGTTTAATGGGTGTTGGGGGAGAGACCCAGTACTTC
>.|TRBJ2-3|.|TRBV20-1
CGLWADTQYF
TGCGGCCTGTGGGCAGATACGCAGTATTTT
>.|TRBJ1-1|.|TRBV2
CASSDGRATEAFF
TGTGCCAGCAGTGACGGCAGGGCCACTGAAGCTTTCTTT
>.|TRBJ1-6|once|TRBV4-1
CASSQEAYNSPLHF
TGCGCCAGCAGCCAAGAGGCCTATAATTCACCCCTCCACTTT
>.|TRBJ1-4|few|TRBV5-4
CASTNRETRANEKLFF
TGTGCCAGCACCAACCGCGAGACTCGAGCTAATGAAAAACTGTTTTTT
>.|TRBJ2-3|.|TRBV7-7
CASSRSSTDTQYF
TGTGCCAGCAGCCGATCCAGCACAGATACGCAGTATTTT
>TRBD1|TRBJ2-2|.|TRBV19
CASSIGGQGAEELFF
TGTGCCAGTAGTATAGGGGGACAGGGGGCAGAGGAGCTGTTTTTT
>TRBD1|TRBJ1-5|.|TRBV2
CASRQDRASNQPQHF
TGTGCCAGCAGACAGGACAGGGCTAGCAATCAGCCCCAGCATTTT
>TRBD2|TRBJ2-1|.|TRBV29-1
CSVGGRALSEQFF
TGCAGCGTTGGGGGGAGGGCCCTCAGTGAGCAGTTCTTC
>TRBD1|TRBJ1-2|.|TRBV28
CASILGTEGKSGYTF
TGTGCCAGCATTCTGGGGACAGAGGGCAAATCTGGCTACACCTTC
>.|TRBJ1-1|.|TRBV27
CASSLSAGANTEAFF
TGTGCCAGCAGTTTATCCGCAGGGGCTAACACTGAAGCTTTCTTT
>TRBD1|TRBJ2-3|.|TRBV2
CASSEAAGGRADTQYF
TGTGCCAGCAGTGAAGCGGCAGGGGGCCGGGCAGATACGCAGTATTTT
>TRBD1|TRBJ2-6|.|TRBV3-1/TRBV3-2
CASSQVPGQTLSGANVLTF
TGTGCCAGCAGCCAAGTCCCGGGACAGACCCTCTCTGGGGCCAACGTCCTGACTTTC
>.|TRBJ1-2|.|TRBV7-9
CASSLMGPQGGYTF
TGTGCCAGCAGCCTCATGGGCCCCCAGGGGGGCTACACCTTC
>TRBD2|TRBJ2-1|.|TRBV4-1
CASSQPSAGGNEQFF
TGCGCCAGCAGCCAACCTAGCGCGGGAGGCAATGAGCAGTTCTTC
>.|TRBJ1-1|.|TRBV5-1
CASNNAIIGGEAFF
TGCGCCAGCAATAATGCCATAATAGGGGGTGAAGCTTTCTTT
>.|TRBJ1-6|.|TRBV3-1/TRBV3-2
CASSQDLYNSPLHF
TGTGCCAGCAGCCAAGACCTCTATAATTCACCCCTCCACTTT
>TRBD1|TRBJ1-5|.|TRBV28
CASSPPTTGGWQPQHF
TGTGCCAGCAGCCCACCCACGACAGGGGGCTGGCAGCCCCAGCATTTT
>.|TRBJ2-3|.|TRBV10-2
CASLGAITDTQYF
TGCGCCAGCCTGGGGGCAATCACAGATACGCAGTATTTT
>.|TRBJ2-3|.|TRBV5-4
CASSFSGTKTDTQYF
TGTGCCAGCAGCTTTAGCGGTACTAAAACAGATACGCAGTATTTT
>.|TRBJ1-2|few|TRBV7-3
CASSLTARDYGYTF
TGTGCCAGCAGCTTAACGGCGAGGGATTATGGCTACACCTTC
>.|TRBJ2-2|.|TRBV7-9
CAGSWGSGELFF
TGTGCCGGCTCGTGGGGTTCCGGGGAGCTGTTTTTT
>.|TRBJ2-5|.|TRBV7-2
CASSLPRGYQETQYF
TGTGCCAGCAGCCTCCCTCGGGGGTACCAAGAGACCCAGTACTTC
>.|TRBJ2-7|.|TRBV6-6
CASSYGDGTYEQYF
TGTGCCAGCAGTTACGGGGACGGCACCTACGAGCAGTACTTC
>.|TRBJ2-7|.|TRBV4-3
CASSQERGEKQYF
TGCGCCAGCAGCCAAGAACGGGGAGAGAAGCAGTACTTC
>.|TRBJ1-5|.|TRBV10-2
CASSESGSNQPQHF
TGCGCCAGCAGTGAGTCTGGCTCCAATCAGCCCCAGCATTTT
>TRBD1|TRBJ2-2|.|TRBV29-1
CSVTGTASNTGELFF
TGCAGCGTGACAGGGACAGCTTCGAACACCGGGGAGCTGTTTTTT
>.|TRBJ1-2|.|TRBV18
CASSPRGLNGYTF
TGTGCCAGCTCACCCCGGGGGCTAAATGGCTACACCTTC
>.|TRBJ2-1|.|TRBV5-6
CASSPAFLGSYNEQFF
TGTGCCAGCAGCCCGGCCTTCCTGGGTTCCTACAATGAGCAGTTCTTC
>TRBD1|TRBJ2-2|.|TRBV19
CASGRTGALTGELFF
TGTGCCAGTGGGAGGACAGGGGCCTTAACCGGGGAGCTGTTTTTT
>.|TRBJ2-1|.|TRBV4-2
CASSLRASPEQFF
TGTGCCAGCAGCCTCCGGGCGAGTCCTGAGCAGTTCTTC
>TRBD2|TRBJ2-2|once|TRBV10-3
CAISDRASGAGELFF
TGTGCCATCAGTGACAGGGCTAGCGGGGCCGGGGAGCTGTTTTTT
>TRBD1|TRBJ2-3|.|TRBV27
CASRRTGGPYYTDTQYF
TGTGCCAGCAGAAGGACAGGGGGTCCATACTACACAGATACGCAGTATTTT
>.|TRBJ1-3|.|TRBV21-1
CASSAVGQGPGNTIYF
TGTGCCAGCAGCGCAGTTGGACAGGGACCTGGAAACACCATATATTTT
>.|TRBJ1-6|.|TRBV6-6
CASTGDEGTNNSPLHF
TGTGCCAGCACTGGGGATGAGGGTACAAATAATTCACCCCTCCACTTT
>.|TRBJ2-5|.|TRBV5-4
CASSTRTDQETQYF
TGTGCCAGCAGCACCCGGACAGATCAAGAGACCCAGTACTTC
>TRBD2|TRBJ2-2|.|TRBV29-1
CSVVAGGPRTGELFF
TGCAGCGTTGTTGCGGGAGGGCCCCGTACCGGGGAGCTGTTTTTT
>TRBD2|TRBJ2-1|.|TRBV6-5
CASLGSIAGGNEQFF
TGTGCCAGCCTGGGTTCGATAGCGGGAGGTAATGAGCAGTTCTTC
>TRBD1|TRBJ1-3|.|TRBV2
CASSVEGATTGNTIYF
TGTGCCAGCAGTGTGGAGGGGGCAACGACTGGAAACACCATATATTTT
>.|TRBJ1-6|.|TRBV5-8
CASSFFAGVGNSPLHF
TGTGCCAGCAGCTTTTTCGCAGGGGTCGGTAATTCACCCCTCCACTTT